This entry describes one TCR beta chain. Its antigen remains unknown. Clones were sequenced by immunoSEQ multiplex PCR, and TCRdb holds only the in-frame ones, with some missing. The table lists about 43,000 clones, over 75% of them singletons. This entry is derived from a study of T cells in localized non-small cell lung cancer. The study, taken as a whole, reports: Uninvolved neighboring lung showed the greatest T cell clonality, exceeding tumor.

Germline CDR1 reads SGHRS; CDR2 reads YFSETQ. The CDR3 runs 15 residues. Trimming shortened V by 0 bases and J by 0 bases, and 7 bases separated the two germline ends. The sequence was obtained from a woman between 35 and 70 years old with stage II lung adenocarcinoma. The V and J genes are TRBV5-1 and TRBJ1-3; D call uncertain. The source material was PBMCs, sampled before any cancer treatment. CDR3 sequence: CASSLESHSGNTIYF. The CDR3 DNA is TGCGCCAGCAGCTTGGAGAGTCACTCTGGAAACACCATATATTTT.